Listed below are T cell receptor beta chains from one sample, sequenced in a study of shared clonotypes between healthy human individuals. Clones were read by immunoSEQ multiplex PCR, and TCRdb kept only the in-frame ones, dropping some. The profile shows millions of clones, about 95% of them singletons. What was sequenced was naive CD8+ T cells sorted from blood. The origin of the receptors is a man in his late teens or twenties in good health. Each CDR3 is given with its conserved first and last residue. A D gene is named only where the DNA matches it firmly. Part of the rows lack a size; the others show once, few, many or a class for expanded clones.

size: -; V: TRBV4-3; D: TRBD1; J: TRBJ2-7; DNA: TGCGCCAGCAGCCAAGACCGGCAGGGGGCCTACGAGCAGTACTTC; CDR3: CASSQDRQGAYEQYF
size: -; V: TRBV7-2; D: -; J: TRBJ1-1; DNA: TGTGCCAGCAGCTTCTCGTGGGAGACAGCAGGGAACACTGAAGCTTTCTTT; CDR3: CASSFSWETAGNTEAFF
size: -; V: TRBV7-9; D: TRBD1; J: TRBJ2-1; DNA: TGTGCCAGCAGCTTTCCGGGACAGGGGGCATGGGAGCAGTTCTTC; CDR3: CASSFPGQGAWEQFF
size: -; V: TRBV25-1; D: -; J: TRBJ2-7; DNA: TGTGCCAGCAGTGCGTCCTACGAGCAGTACTTC; CDR3: CASSASYEQYF
size: once; V: TRBV11-2; D: TRBD2; J: TRBJ2-5; DNA: TGTGCCAGCAGCCAAATAGCGGGGACGGCGGAGACCCAGTACTTC; CDR3: CASSQIAGTAETQYF
size: -; V: TRBV7-6; D: -; J: TRBJ2-7; DNA: TGTGCCAGCAGCTTGGGGTCCGGCGGGACAGTTCACGAGCAGTACTTC; CDR3: CASSLGSGGTVHEQYF
size: once; V: TRBV13; D: -; J: TRBJ1-1; DNA: TGTGCCAGCAGCCATCAATGGAACACTGAAGCTTTCTTT; CDR3: CASSHQWNTEAFF
size: -; V: TRBV9; D: TRBD2; J: TRBJ2-2; DNA: TGTGCCAGCAGCCCTCGAGATAGCGGGAGTTTTACCGGGGAGCTGTTTTTT; CDR3: CASSPRDSGSFTGELFF
size: -; V: TRBV7-8; D: -; J: TRBJ1-2; DNA: TGTGCCAGCAGCTTAGACACAATCCATGGCTACACCTTC; CDR3: CASSLDTIHGYTF
size: -; V: TRBV27; D: -; J: TRBJ1-5; DNA: TGTGCCAGCAGTATCATCGGGAGCAATCAGCCCCAGCATTTT; CDR3: CASSIIGSNQPQHF
size: once; V: TRBV5-8; D: TRBD2; J: TRBJ2-1; DNA: TGTGCCAGCAGCCATATAAACCACCGACTAGCGGTTTACAATGAGCAGTTCTTC; CDR3: CASSHINHRLAVYNEQFF
size: -; V: TRBV5-6; D: -; J: TRBJ2-7; DNA: TGTGCCAGCAGCTTGAGATCCCCGTCGGGCGAGCAGTACTTC; CDR3: CASSLRSPSGEQYF
size: -; V: TRBV7-8; D: -; J: TRBJ2-7; DNA: TGTGCCAGCAGCTTAGCAGGGGCAGGGAACGAGCAGTACTTC; CDR3: CASSLAGAGNEQYF
size: -; V: TRBV10-2; D: TRBD2; J: TRBJ2-5; DNA: TGCGCCAGCAGTTTACCGGGACTAGCGTCGGAGACCCAGTACTTC; CDR3: CASSLPGLASETQYF
size: once; V: TRBV30; D: -; J: TRBJ1-2; DNA: TGTGCCTGGACCCCAAGGGGCGGTGGCTACACCTTC; CDR3: CAWTPRGGGYTF
size: -; V: TRBV5-1; D: -; J: TRBJ1-3; DNA: TGCGCCAGCAGCTTGGATGCAGGCTCTGGAAACACCATATATTTT; CDR3: CASSLDAGSGNTIYF
size: once; V: TRBV5-6; D: -; J: TRBJ2-7; DNA: TGTGCCAGCAGCTTGGGAGGCCCGGGCTACGAGCAGTACTTC; CDR3: CASSLGGPGYEQYF
size: -; V: TRBV13; D: -; J: TRBJ2-1; DNA: TGTGCCAGCAGCGACGGGGGCCCCGAGGCCAATGAGCAGTTCTTC; CDR3: CASSDGGPEANEQFF
size: -; V: TRBV6-5; D: -; J: TRBJ2-7; DNA: TGTGCCAGCAGTCAACCGGGACGTTACGAGCAGTACTTC; CDR3: CASSQPGRYEQYF
size: -; V: TRBV7-9; D: TRBD1; J: TRBJ1-3; DNA: TGTGCCAGCAGCCGTTGGGACAGCTCTGGAAACACCATATATTTT; CDR3: CASSRWDSSGNTIYF
size: -; V: TRBV28; D: -; J: TRBJ1-1; DNA: TGTGCCAGCAGTTCATCCTTAGGGGGGGACGAAGCTTTCTTT; CDR3: CASSSSLGGDEAFF
size: -; V: TRBV6-5; D: TRBD2; J: TRBJ2-1; DNA: TGTGCCAGCAGTTACCCCCCTAGCGGGGGCGATGAGCAGTTCTTC; CDR3: CASSYPPSGGDEQFF
size: once; V: TRBV9; D: -; J: TRBJ1-5; DNA: TGTGCCAGCAGCGCGTCAGAAAGAGGAAATAGCAATCAGCCCCAGCATTTT; CDR3: CASSASERGNSNQPQHF
size: -; V: TRBV5-1; D: -; J: TRBJ1-1; DNA: TGCGCCAGCAGCTCTTACATAGACAGAAACACTGAAGCTTTCTTT; CDR3: CASSSYIDRNTEAFF
size: -; V: TRBV7-2; D: -; J: TRBJ2-1; DNA: TGTGCCAGCAGCTTCGGGGTGAGCTCCTACAATGAGCAGTTCTTC; CDR3: CASSFGVSSYNEQFF
size: -; V: TRBV6-5; D: -; J: TRBJ1-1; DNA: TGTGCCAGCAGTTACTCTGACGAGAAGACTGAAGCTTTCTTT; CDR3: CASSYSDEKTEAFF
size: -; V: TRBV6-5; D: -; J: TRBJ1-1; DNA: TGTGCCAGCACCTACGTTGCAGCGGGCGAGGGGGAAGCTTTCTTT; CDR3: CASTYVAAGEGEAFF
size: -; V: TRBV7-9; D: -; J: TRBJ1-1; DNA: TGTGCCAGCAGCCACATAGGGAACACTGAAGCTTTCTTT; CDR3: CASSHIGNTEAFF
size: -; V: TRBV12-5; D: -; J: TRBJ2-1; DNA: TGTGCTAGTGGTTTGGTACTCTTCGATTCCCCCTACAATGAGCAGTTCTTC; CDR3: CASGLVLFDSPYNEQFF
size: -; V: TRBV2; D: -; J: TRBJ1-1; DNA: TGTGCCAGCAGGGACCCTGGGGGGAACACTGAAGCTTTCTTT; CDR3: CASRDPGGNTEAFF
size: -; V: TRBV4-1; D: -; J: TRBJ2-2; DNA: TGCGCCAGCAGCTTAAGACACCTGGGGGAGCTGTTTTTT; CDR3: CASSLRHLGELFF
size: -; V: TRBV28; D: -; J: TRBJ1-4; DNA: TGTGCCAGCAGTTTTGAGGGGCTGGGGAATGAAAAACTGTTTTTT; CDR3: CASSFEGLGNEKLFF
size: -; V: TRBV29-1; D: -; J: TRBJ1-2; DNA: TGCAGCGTTGCCGAAGTGTATGGCTACACCTTC; CDR3: CSVAEVYGYTF
size: -; V: TRBV5-6; D: -; J: TRBJ2-7; DNA: TGTGCCAGCAGCTTGGCAGGAGGGGTCTACGAGCAGTACTTC; CDR3: CASSLAGGVYEQYF
size: -; V: TRBV7-8; D: -; J: TRBJ2-1; DNA: TGTGCCAGCAGTTGGGTGGATGAGCAGTTCTTC; CDR3: CASSWVDEQFF
size: once; V: TRBV27; D: -; J: TRBJ2-1; DNA: TGTGCCAGCAGTTGGACTACCCCCGACAATGAGCAGTTCTTC; CDR3: CASSWTTPDNEQFF
size: -; V: TRBV9; D: TRBD1; J: TRBJ2-2; DNA: TGTGCCAGCAGCGACTGGGACAGGGGGGACACCGGGGAGCTGTTTTTT; CDR3: CASSDWDRGDTGELFF
size: -; V: TRBV7-9; D: TRBD1; J: TRBJ2-1; DNA: TGTGCCAGCAGCTCCCTTACAGGGGGCGCCTACAATGAGCAGTTCTTC; CDR3: CASSSLTGGAYNEQFF
size: -; V: TRBV9; D: -; J: TRBJ2-7; DNA: TGTGCCAGCAGCGTAGTAGAACAGGGAACCTACGAGCAGTACTTC; CDR3: CASSVVEQGTYEQYF
size: -; V: TRBV2; D: TRBD2; J: TRBJ2-7; DNA: TGTGCCAGCAGTGAAGTGGACGGACTAGCGCTCTACGAGCAGTACTTC; CDR3: CASSEVDGLALYEQYF
size: -; V: TRBV1; D: -; J: TRBJ1-5; DNA: TGCACCAGCAGCCAAGATAGGGGACAGGGGTTCCCTCAGCCCCAGCATTTT; CDR3: CTSSQDRGQGFPQPQHF
size: -; V: TRBV4-1; D: -; J: TRBJ1-5; DNA: TGCGCCAGCAGCTACCGGGACCCAACTTATAGCAATCAGCCCCAGCATTTT; CDR3: CASSYRDPTYSNQPQHF
size: -; V: TRBV6-1; D: -; J: TRBJ1-1; DNA: TGTGCCAGCAGTGAAGAGGGGGGGCTACTGAACACTGAAGCTTTCTTT; CDR3: CASSEEGGLLNTEAFF
size: -; V: TRBV6-5; D: TRBD2; J: TRBJ2-7; DNA: TGTGCCAGCAGTTACTCTGAGGCTAGCGGGCCCTACGAGCAGTACTTC; CDR3: CASSYSEASGPYEQYF
size: -; V: TRBV27; D: -; J: TRBJ2-3; DNA: TGTGCCAGCAGTTTATATCCCTTTCTAGCCGGGAGCGACACAGATACGCAGTATTTT; CDR3: CASSLYPFLAGSDTDTQYF
size: -; V: TRBV5-5; D: -; J: TRBJ2-7; DNA: TGTGCCAGCAGCTCGTACGGGGTATACGAGCAGTACTTC; CDR3: CASSSYGVYEQYF
size: -; V: TRBV7-2; D: TRBD2; J: TRBJ2-1; DNA: TGTGCCAGCAGCTTAATCCGGGGTAGCGGGATTCCCTACAATGAGCAGTTCTTC; CDR3: CASSLIRGSGIPYNEQFF
size: -; V: TRBV5-1; D: -; J: TRBJ2-7; DNA: TGCGCCAGCAGCTTGGCTCAGGGGATTGTCTACGAGCAGTACTTC; CDR3: CASSLAQGIVYEQYF
size: once; V: TRBV7-2; D: -; J: TRBJ2-7; DNA: TGTGCCAGCAGCGCGAGGGGGTTGGAGTCCTACGAGCAGTACTTC; CDR3: CASSARGLESYEQYF
size: -; V: TRBV7-9; D: TRBD1; J: TRBJ2-5; DNA: TGTGCCATAGGTAGGGGGCCCCAAGAGACCCAGTACTTC; CDR3: CAIGRGPQETQYF
size: -; V: TRBV4-1; D: -; J: TRBJ2-7; DNA: TGCGCCAGCAGCCAAGTTTATTCCTACGAGCAGTACTTC; CDR3: CASSQVYSYEQYF